These 30 T cell receptor beta chains share one sample of origin, sequenced in a study of T cells in tuberculosis (dated by TCRdb to between 2018 and 2020). The library relied on the immunoSEQ multiplex PCR assay. TCRdb obtained this table from immuneACCESS and retained in-frame rearrangements with V and J assigned. These tables miss some clones; where compared with another copy, unresolved V genes account for less than half of the shortfall, and the remainder is unexplained. This sample has roughly 34,000 clones in its table, and 95% to 96% of those were observed once. Approximately 2.5% of the sample is taken by the ten largest. The sequencing input was PBMCs. Receptor source: a donor between 10 and 35 years old with latent tuberculosis or without tuberculosis infection.

The chain links TRBV5-6 to TRBJ1-2; D remains unclear. The germline gives CDR1 SGHDT, CDR2 YYEEEE. V was clipped by 2 bases and J by 4 bases, with 12 bases between them. The CDR3 contains 14 residues. The CDR3 loop is CASSFFGQSYGYTF. CDR3 DNA: TGTGCCAGCAGCTTTTTTGGTCAGTCCTATGGCTACACCTTC.

This rearrangement joins TRBV7-7 to TRBJ2-5, with TRBD1 matching 9 bases. Germline V gives CDR1 SSHAT, CDR2 FNYEAQ (reference sequence). The CDR3 is 14 residues long. This CDR3 is CASSGTGPQETQYF. The CDR3 nucleotides read TGTGCTAGCTCCGGGACAGGGCCTCAAGAGACCCAGTACTTC.

The chain uses TRBV5-4 and TRBJ2-7; TRBD1 matches at 7 bases. The CDR3 extends over 13 amino acids. Germline lookup yields CDR1 SGHNT and CDR2 YYREEE (reference sequence). V lost 4 bases, J lost 3 bases, and 4 bases stayed unmatched. The CDR3: CASSDRQGYEQYF. The CDR3 coding sequence is TGTGCCAGCAGCGATCGACAGGGCTACGAGCAGTACTTC. The full variable domain, in which reference TRBV5-4 and TRBJ2-7 provide the parts outside the CDR3, is ETGVTQSPTHLIKTRGQQVTLRCSSQSGHNTVSWYQQALGQGPQFIFQYYREEENGRGNFPPRFSGLQFPNYSSELNVNALELDDSALYLCASSDRQGYEQYFGPGTRLTVT.

The chain couples TRBV25-1 to TRBJ1-5, with 7 bases matching TRBD1. In germline, CDR1 is MGHDK, CDR2 SYGVNS. The CDR3 is made up of 15 amino acids. After removal of 4 bases from V and 0 bases from J, the junction contained 3 bases not matched to a gene. The CDR3 spells CASSGTGDSNQPQHF. In nucleotides, the CDR3 is TGTGCCAGCAGTGGAACAGGGGATAGCAATCAGCCCCAGCATTTT.

J is TRBJ1-2 and V is TRBV27; maybe TRBD1 (5 bases). This CDR3 region has 15 residues. Germline lookup yields CDR1 MNHEY and CDR2 SMNVEV (reference sequence). Trimming stripped 6 bases from V and 4 bases from J, with 18 bases between. CDR3 residues: CASSSGGGMVYGYTF. The CDR3 nucleotides are TGTGCCAGCAGCTCTGGTGGGGGGATGGTCTATGGCTACACCTTC.

The rearrangement joins TRBV9 to TRBJ1-1; D unclear. Looked up from germline, CDR1 is SGDLS and CDR2 is YYNGEE. This CDR3 is 14 amino acids long. V lost 6 bases and J 1 base, leaving 13 bases between the germline ends. CDR3 in amino acids: CASTQRASNTEAFF. The CDR3 DNA is TGTGCCAGCACCCAGAGGGCCTCGAACACTGAAGCTTTCTTT.

The DNA for the CDR3 is TGTGCCACCAGCAGAGATCAGGGAAACACCATATATTTT. Translation: CATSRDQGNTIYF. V gene TRBV15 combines with J gene TRBJ1-3; no clear D. Germline CDR1 is LNHNV and CDR2 is YYDKDF (reference sequence). With 0 bases removed from V and 4 bases from J, the gap between germline ends came to 4 bases. The CDR3 is made up of 13 amino acids.

This rearrangement joins TRBV23-1 to TRBJ2-2; tentative D call: TRBD2 (6 bases). TRBV23-1 qualifies as an ORF whose function is uncertain. CDR3 length equals 20 residues. V gave up 7 bases and J gave up 3 bases, with 30 bases separating them. CDR3 in amino acids: CASTHPRGGQGIVYTGELFF. DNA of the CDR3: TGCGCCAGCACCCATCCGAGAGGAGGGCAGGGAATAGTTTACACCGGGGAGCTGTTTTTT.

The CDR3 here is CASSLSGQYGEKLFF. The CDR3 coding sequence is TGTGCCAGCAGTTTATCGGGCCAATATGGTGAAAAACTGTTTTTT. The V gene is TRBV27, the J gene TRBJ1-4, with D hard to call. The V and J ends lost 0 bases and 7 bases respectively, with 12 bases between them. CDR1 MNHEY and CDR2 SMNVEV come from the germline V gene (reference sequence). The CDR3 totals 15 residues.

V is TRBV2 and J is TRBJ1-4; no definite D call. From germline, CDR1 is SNHLY and CDR2 FYNNEI. Trimming pared 4 bases from V and 0 bases from J, leaving 15 bases between. CDR3 length: 17 amino acids. The CDR3, as DNA: TGTGCCAGCAGTGCGCGAACCCTAGTTGCAACTAATGAAAAACTGTTTTTT. Translating it yields CASSARTLVATNEKLFF.

This sequence joins TRBV7-2 and TRBJ1-2; no clear D. The V and J ends lost 1 base and 6 bases respectively, with 21 bases between them. The CDR3 has 17 amino acids. The germline V gene has CDR1 SGHTA and CDR2 FQGNSA. The CDR3: CASSLEGAGIVRDGYTF. CDR3 nucleotide sequence: TGTGCCAGCAGCTTAGAGGGAGCGGGGATTGTACGGGATGGCTACACCTTC.

The chain carries TRBV5-5 and TRBJ2-7; D not resolved. Germline values: CDR1 SGHKS, CDR2 YYEKEE (reference sequence). CDR3 length: 14 amino acids. V was shortened by 4 bases and J by 4 bases, with 15 bases between the two germline ends. For the CDR3, the DNA is TGTGCCAGCAGCCCGCAGACTTACGCTTACGAGCAGTACTTC. Amino acids: CASSPQTYAYEQYF.

This rearrangement joins TRBV10-2 to TRBJ2-6, with 15 bases that match TRBD2. The CDR3 sequence is 17 residues long. Germline CDR1 is WSHSY and CDR2 is SAAADI. The V gene end was trimmed by 4 bases and the J gene end by 4 bases; junction bases not matched to a gene: 2. The CDR3 DNA sequence: TGCGCCAGCAGTGGGACTAGCGGGAGGGACGGGGCCAACGTCCTGACTTTC. Translation gives CASSGTSGRDGANVLTF.

V is TRBV7-9 and J is TRBJ1-6, with D unclear. The CDR3 length is 15 residues. The germline CDR1 and CDR2 sequences are SEHNR and FQNEAQ (reference sequence). The V end was cut by 1 base, the J end by 4 bases, with 8 bases between. CDR3 protein: CASSLEPGYNSPLHF. In nucleotides, the CDR3 is TGTGCCAGCAGCTTAGAACCGGGATATAATTCACCCCTCCACTTT. The variable domain in full, with the rest retrieved from reference TRBV7-9 and TRBJ1-6, is DTGVSQNPRHKITKRGQNVTFRCDPISEHNRLYWYRQTLGQGPEFLTYFQNEAQLEKSRLLSDRFSAERPKGSFSTLEIQRTEQGDSAMYLCASSLEPGYNSPLHFGNGTRLTVT.

The chain carries TRBV7-9 and TRBJ2-7; 10 nucleotides align to TRBD2. The CDR3 loop spans 16 amino acids. With 0 bases clipped from V and 2 bases from J, the junction kept 4 bases outside the gene matches. Germline CDR1 and CDR2: SEHNR and FQNEAQ (reference sequence). The chain's CDR3 is CASSLAGLAVPYEQYF. The CDR3 DNA sequence: TGTGCCAGCAGCTTAGCAGGACTAGCGGTTCCCTACGAGCAGTACTTC.

The V gene is TRBV7-9, the J gene TRBJ1-5; no reliable D call. CDR1 is SEHNR and CDR2 is FQNEAQ in the germline V gene (reference sequence). Trimming removed 5 bases at V and 1 base at J, with 3 bases between. The CDR3 contains 12 residues. The CDR3 protein is CASSRSNQPQHF. The CDR3 DNA reads TGTGCCAGCAGCCGGAGCAATCAGCCCCAGCATTTT.

CDR3 sequence: CASSLGGLYNEQFF. As DNA, the CDR3 is TGTGCCAGCAGCTTAGGAGGGCTTTACAATGAGCAGTTCTTC. J is TRBJ2-1 and V is TRBV7-9; possibly TRBD2 for D (5 bases). The CDR3 covers 14 residues. CDR1 SEHNR and CDR2 FQNEAQ come from the germline V gene (reference sequence). Trimming shortened V by 1 base and J by 4 bases, and 8 bases separated the two germline ends. The complete variable domain, with remaining parts taken from reference TRBV7-9 and TRBJ2-1, reads DTGVSQNPRHKITKRGQNVTFRCDPISEHNRLYWYRQTLGQGPEFLTYFQNEAQLEKSRLLSDRFSAERPKGSFSTLEIQRTEQGDSAMYLCASSLGGLYNEQFFGPGTRLTVL.

The chain couples TRBV27 to TRBJ1-5, with 7 bases matching TRBD1. Germline CDR1 and CDR2: MNHEY and SMNVEV (reference sequence). With V trimmed by 5 bases and J by 6 bases, 7 bases remained unmatched. The CDR3 loop spans 14 amino acids. CDR3 in amino acids: CASSQTGRTQPQHF. The CDR3 coding sequence is TGTGCCAGCAGTCAGACAGGGAGAACTCAGCCCCAGCATTTT.

CDR3 amino acids: CASSVDRYTGELFF. The CDR3, as DNA: TGTGCCAGCAGCGTCGACAGATACACCGGGGAGCTGTTTTTT. V usage is TRBV9 and J usage is TRBJ2-2; D might be TRBD1 (5 bases). The CDR3 length is 14 residues. Germline V gene sequence: CDR1 SGDLS, CDR2 YYNGEE. Between the trimmed V and J ends, which lost 2 bases and 3 bases, there was a span of 8 bases.

This clone was observed once. The chain joins TRBV29-1 to TRBJ1-1, with TRBD1 as a possible D gene (5 bases). Per the germline V gene, CDR1 is SQVTM and CDR2 is ANQGSEA. The V end was cut by 7 bases, the J end by 0 bases, with 12 bases between. The CDR3 is made up of 13 amino acids. Here the CDR3 reads CSGRRQLNTEAFF. CDR3 in DNA: TGCAGCGGCCGAAGACAGTTGAACACTGAAGCTTTCTTT.

This clone was counted once. The V and J genes are TRBV5-1 and TRBJ2-7; 8 bases agree with TRBD1. After removal of 6 bases from V and 7 bases from J, the junction contained 15 bases not matched to a gene. Germline CDR1 is SGHRS and CDR2 is YFSETQ. The CDR3 sequence is 15 residues long. The CDR3 nucleotides are TGCGCCAGCACCCCCCCCGGGACAGGCTCTACGGAGCAGTACTTC. Translation gives CASTPPGTGSTEQYF.

V usage is TRBV6-5 and J usage is TRBJ2-5, with 12 positions matching TRBD2. This CDR3 has 15 amino acids. V lost 7 bases to trimming and J lost 4 bases; unmatched junction nucleotides: 7. Germline V gene lookup returns CDR1 MNHEY and CDR2 SVGAGI. The CDR3 protein is CASTPRLAGVETQYF. The CDR3 DNA reads as TGTGCCAGCACTCCCAGACTAGCGGGGGTAGAGACCCAGTACTTC.

This clone has more than one count but fewer than ten. The chain combines TRBV12-2 with TRBJ1-4; the D call TRBD1 from the table was never checked on the DNA. TRBV12-2 has pseudogene status. The CDR3 consists of 15 residues. The CDR3 nucleotides read TGTGCAAGTCGCTCTTCCCAGGGGCCCAATGAAAAACTGTTTTTT. Amino acids: CASRSSQGPNEKLFF.

The J gene is TRBJ1-3, the V gene TRBV11-2, with 7 bases fitting TRBD1. The germline CDR1 and CDR2 sequences are SGHAT and FQNNGV. V lost 2 bases to trimming and J lost 3 bases; unmatched junction nucleotides: 13. The CDR3 sequence is 18 residues long. CDR3 in amino acids: CASSLHTGRGNFGNTIYF. The CDR3 DNA is TGTGCCAGCAGCTTACACACCGGCAGGGGGAATTTTGGAAACACCATATATTTT.

The rearrangement links TRBV2 to TRBJ2-7; TRBD2 agrees at 14 bases. In germline, CDR1 is SNHLY, CDR2 FYNNEI. V shed 10 bases and J 5 bases; nucleotides not matched to a gene: 4. This CDR3 region has 13 residues. The CDR3 DNA is TGTGCCACGACTAGCGGGGGGGTGCACGAGCAGTACTTC. Translating gives CATTSGGVHEQYF.

This rearrangement joins TRBV28 to TRBJ2-2; the match to TRBD2 covers 9 bases. The CDR3 extends over 17 amino acids. The junction had 15 bases not matched to a gene; V was cut back by 6 bases and J by 7 bases. From germline, CDR1 is MDHEN and CDR2 SYDVKM. In nucleotides, the CDR3 is TGTGCCAGCAGCCGGGCGGGAGGGCCAGTAGTGGACGGGGAGCTGTTTTTT. Translation gives CASSRAGGPVVDGELFF.

The gene calls are TRBV5-1 and TRBJ1-1; 8 bases match TRBD1. The CDR3 spans 16 residues. Looked up from germline, CDR1 is SGHRS and CDR2 is YFSETQ. Trimming at V came to 1 base and at J to 3 bases, leaving 8 bases not matched to a gene. CDR3 in amino acids: CASSLHSQGAYTEAFF. CDR3 nucleotide sequence: TGCGCCAGCAGCTTGCATTCGCAGGGGGCATACACTGAAGCTTTCTTT.

V and J are TRBV2 and TRBJ2-3, with D possibly matching TRBD2 (7 bases). The CDR3 covers 15 residues. The V end lost 8 bases, the J end lost 7 bases, and 22 bases lay between the germline ends. Germline V gene data show CDR1 as SNHLY and CDR2 as FYNNEI. Here the CDR3 reads CASGPSSGGGNTQYF. The CDR3 DNA reads as TGTGCCAGCGGTCCATCTAGCGGAGGGGGAAATACGCAGTATTTT.

The chain has TRBV5-5 and TRBJ1-2, with D perhaps matching TRBD1 (6 bases). Germline V gene sequence: CDR1 SGHKS, CDR2 YYEKEE (reference sequence). V gave up 2 bases and J gave up 3 bases, with 8 bases separating them. The CDR3 extends over 13 amino acids. The CDR3 region has the DNA TGTGCCAGCAGCTTACAGGGTCACTATGGCTACACCTTC. This codes for CASSLQGHYGYTF.

The rearrangement links TRBV2 to TRBJ1-2, with 8 bases identical to TRBD1. CDR3 length equals 15 residues. V was clipped by 2 bases and J by 1 base; unmatched bases: 3. Per germline, CDR1 SNHLY and CDR2 FYNNEI. CDR3 nucleotide sequence: TGTGCCAGCAGTGAAATTGGACAGGGTAACTATGGCTACACCTTC. As protein: CASSEIGQGNYGYTF.